These 14 T cell receptor beta chains were sequenced from one sample in a study of response to subunit inactivated influenza vaccine. TCRdb independently ran MiXCR on the RT-PCR reads; one entry per CDR3 protein. The data show roughly 460,000 distinct CDR3 sequences, roughly 11% seen once. The sequences come from PBMCs from blood, collected 40 to 50 days after vaccination. These receptor sequences come from a man aged 50-60 years who received an inactivated influenza vaccine.

This clonotype was detected ten times or more. V usage is TRBV12-3 or TRBV12-4 and J usage is TRBJ2-3; D is unclear. V lost 5 bases, J lost 2 bases, and 11 bases lay in between. The CDR3 runs 14 residues. The CDR3 loop is CASSPRTNTDTQYF. The CDR3, as DNA: TGTGCCAGCAGTCCGCGGACCAACACAGATACGCAGTATTTT.

This clonotype was recorded many times. The V and J genes are TRBV20-1 and TRBJ2-7; possible D gene TRBD1, 5 bases. Germline CDR1 DFQATT, CDR2 SNEGSKA (reference sequence). The CDR3 totals 11 residues. Trimming removed 3 bases at V and 5 bases at J, with 8 bases between. This chain's CDR3 is CSASQGHEQYF. The CDR3 coding sequence is TGCAGTGCTAGCCAGGGCCACGAGCAGTACTTC.

This clonotype was recorded many times. The chain joins TRBV20-1 to TRBJ2-2, with 10 bases that match TRBD1. J was trimmed by 6 bases and V by 7 bases; bases with no gene match: 14. CDR1 DFQATT and CDR2 SNEGSKA come from the germline V gene (reference sequence). The CDR3 has 16 residues. This chain's CDR3 is CSVIVTGTGEPGELFF. For the CDR3, the DNA is TGCAGTGTCATCGTAACCGGGACAGGGGAGCCCGGGGAGCTGTTTTTT.

This clonotype was counted many times. This chain links TRBV20-1 with TRBJ2-1; 11 bases are a match to TRBD2. Trimming took 4 bases from V and 6 from J; bases not matched to a gene: 11. The CDR3 is 16 amino acids. The germline gives CDR1 DFQATT, CDR2 SNEGSKA (reference sequence). CDR3 nucleotide sequence: TGCAGTGCTAACCCCTCCACTAGCGGGAGTGCCAATGAGCAGTTCTTC. As protein: CSANPSTSGSANEQFF.

This clonotype has a count of ten or more. The rearrangement links TRBV18 to TRBJ2-1, with D possibly TRBD2 on 7 matching bases. Trimming removed 6 bases from V and 1 base from J, with 22 bases in between. The CDR3 contains 18 residues. Germline V gene data show CDR1 as KGHSH and CDR2 as LQKENI. DNA of the CDR3: TGTGCCAGCTCCGACCCTACTAGCGCCCAGGGGTCCTACAATGAGCAGTTCTTC. Its protein product is CASSDPTSAQGSYNEQFF.

The CDR3 DNA sequence: TGCAGTCCTTGGGACACTTCTAACTATGGCTACACCTTC. It codes for CSPWDTSNYGYTF. This chain connects TRBV20-1 to TRBJ1-2; the D gene is possibly TRBD1 (6 bases). The CDR3 contains 13 residues. Trimming took 8 bases from V and 0 from J, leaving 13 bases between them. Germline CDR1 reads DFQATT; CDR2 reads SNEGSKA (reference sequence).

The rearrangement joins TRBV7-9 to TRBJ2-1; D assignment may be TRBD1 or TRBD2 (5 bases each). Germline-derived CDR1 and CDR2 are SEHNR and FQNEAQ (reference sequence). The CDR3 length is 12 residues. Trimming stripped 5 bases from V and 12 bases from J, with 14 bases between. This CDR3 is CASSTGPGPQFF. The CDR3 DNA follows: TGTGCCAGCAGCACCGGTCCGGGACCGCAGTTCTTC.

This clonotype was seen repeatedly, ten times or more. This chain uses TRBV12-3 or TRBV12-4 with TRBJ2-5; weak D call: TRBD2 (6 bases). V dropped 3 bases and J dropped 4 bases, with 6 bases sitting between them. The CDR3 has 12 residues. The CDR3 DNA reads TGTGCCAGCAGTTTCGGGGGAGAGACCCAGTACTTC. It translates to CASSFGGETQYF.

The rearrangement links TRBV5-6 to TRBJ1-5; TRBD1 might be the D (6 bases). The CDR3 is 15 amino acids. Germline CDR1 SGHDT, CDR2 YYEEEE. With 1 base removed from V and 7 bases from J, the gap between germline ends came to 15 bases. The DNA for the CDR3 is TGTGCCAGCAGCTTGTGGACAGCCCAAGGGCAGCCCCAGCATTTT. Amino acid sequence: CASSLWTAQGQPQHF.

This clonotype was seen only a few times. J is TRBJ2-3 and V is TRBV24-1, with 11 positions matching TRBD1. CDR3 length: 17 amino acids. Germline CDR1 KGHDR, CDR2 SFDVKD. Trimming took 2 bases from V and 5 from J; bases not matched to a gene: 8. CDR3 in amino acids: CATSDSLDRGQGDTQYF. In DNA form, the CDR3 reads TGTGCCACCAGTGATTCGTTGGACAGGGGGCAAGGAGATACGCAGTATTTT.

This clonotype came up many times. This chain connects TRBV30 to TRBJ1-4; TRBD1 might be the D (6 bases). There are 18 residues in the CDR3. The germline V and J ends were trimmed by 4 bases and 0 bases, with 21 bases remaining between them. Germline V gene sequence: CDR1 GTSNPN, CDR2 SVGIG (reference sequence). This chain's CDR3 is CAWNQGDTIFATNEKLFF. The CDR3 bases are TGTGCCTGGAACCAAGGGGACACAATTTTTGCAACTAATGAAAAACTGTTTTTT.

Many counts were recorded for this clonotype. The V and J genes are TRBV7-2 and TRBJ2-1; D is uncertain. This CDR3 comprises 12 residues. Trimming took off 4 bases at V and 5 bases at J, with 6 bases between the two ends. Germline V CDR1 and CDR2: SGHTA, FQGNSA. CDR3 sequence reads: CASSSPHNEQFF. In DNA form, the CDR3 reads TGTGCCAGCAGCTCTCCCCACAATGAGCAGTTCTTC.

This chain joins TRBV2 and TRBJ1-3; D is ambiguous. The CDR3 totals 15 residues. Germline V gene sequence: CDR1 SNHLY, CDR2 FYNNEI. Deletions cut 1 base from V and 0 bases from J, with 7 bases between. The CDR3, as DNA: TGTGCCAGCAGTGAAGGTTACCGCTCTGGAAACACCATATATTTT. This translates into CASSEGYRSGNTIYF.

This clonotype was seen more than once but under ten times. The chain combines TRBV4-2 with TRBJ2-7; D perhaps matches TRBD2 (6 bases). The germline CDR1 and CDR2 sequences are LGHNA and YNFKEQ. Trimming removed 2 bases at V and 3 bases at J, with 14 bases between. The CDR3 is 15 residues long. CDR3 sequence (DNA): TGTGCCAGCAGCCAACGAGGGGAGGTCGGCTACGAGCAGTACTTC. Protein product: CASSQRGEVGYEQYF.